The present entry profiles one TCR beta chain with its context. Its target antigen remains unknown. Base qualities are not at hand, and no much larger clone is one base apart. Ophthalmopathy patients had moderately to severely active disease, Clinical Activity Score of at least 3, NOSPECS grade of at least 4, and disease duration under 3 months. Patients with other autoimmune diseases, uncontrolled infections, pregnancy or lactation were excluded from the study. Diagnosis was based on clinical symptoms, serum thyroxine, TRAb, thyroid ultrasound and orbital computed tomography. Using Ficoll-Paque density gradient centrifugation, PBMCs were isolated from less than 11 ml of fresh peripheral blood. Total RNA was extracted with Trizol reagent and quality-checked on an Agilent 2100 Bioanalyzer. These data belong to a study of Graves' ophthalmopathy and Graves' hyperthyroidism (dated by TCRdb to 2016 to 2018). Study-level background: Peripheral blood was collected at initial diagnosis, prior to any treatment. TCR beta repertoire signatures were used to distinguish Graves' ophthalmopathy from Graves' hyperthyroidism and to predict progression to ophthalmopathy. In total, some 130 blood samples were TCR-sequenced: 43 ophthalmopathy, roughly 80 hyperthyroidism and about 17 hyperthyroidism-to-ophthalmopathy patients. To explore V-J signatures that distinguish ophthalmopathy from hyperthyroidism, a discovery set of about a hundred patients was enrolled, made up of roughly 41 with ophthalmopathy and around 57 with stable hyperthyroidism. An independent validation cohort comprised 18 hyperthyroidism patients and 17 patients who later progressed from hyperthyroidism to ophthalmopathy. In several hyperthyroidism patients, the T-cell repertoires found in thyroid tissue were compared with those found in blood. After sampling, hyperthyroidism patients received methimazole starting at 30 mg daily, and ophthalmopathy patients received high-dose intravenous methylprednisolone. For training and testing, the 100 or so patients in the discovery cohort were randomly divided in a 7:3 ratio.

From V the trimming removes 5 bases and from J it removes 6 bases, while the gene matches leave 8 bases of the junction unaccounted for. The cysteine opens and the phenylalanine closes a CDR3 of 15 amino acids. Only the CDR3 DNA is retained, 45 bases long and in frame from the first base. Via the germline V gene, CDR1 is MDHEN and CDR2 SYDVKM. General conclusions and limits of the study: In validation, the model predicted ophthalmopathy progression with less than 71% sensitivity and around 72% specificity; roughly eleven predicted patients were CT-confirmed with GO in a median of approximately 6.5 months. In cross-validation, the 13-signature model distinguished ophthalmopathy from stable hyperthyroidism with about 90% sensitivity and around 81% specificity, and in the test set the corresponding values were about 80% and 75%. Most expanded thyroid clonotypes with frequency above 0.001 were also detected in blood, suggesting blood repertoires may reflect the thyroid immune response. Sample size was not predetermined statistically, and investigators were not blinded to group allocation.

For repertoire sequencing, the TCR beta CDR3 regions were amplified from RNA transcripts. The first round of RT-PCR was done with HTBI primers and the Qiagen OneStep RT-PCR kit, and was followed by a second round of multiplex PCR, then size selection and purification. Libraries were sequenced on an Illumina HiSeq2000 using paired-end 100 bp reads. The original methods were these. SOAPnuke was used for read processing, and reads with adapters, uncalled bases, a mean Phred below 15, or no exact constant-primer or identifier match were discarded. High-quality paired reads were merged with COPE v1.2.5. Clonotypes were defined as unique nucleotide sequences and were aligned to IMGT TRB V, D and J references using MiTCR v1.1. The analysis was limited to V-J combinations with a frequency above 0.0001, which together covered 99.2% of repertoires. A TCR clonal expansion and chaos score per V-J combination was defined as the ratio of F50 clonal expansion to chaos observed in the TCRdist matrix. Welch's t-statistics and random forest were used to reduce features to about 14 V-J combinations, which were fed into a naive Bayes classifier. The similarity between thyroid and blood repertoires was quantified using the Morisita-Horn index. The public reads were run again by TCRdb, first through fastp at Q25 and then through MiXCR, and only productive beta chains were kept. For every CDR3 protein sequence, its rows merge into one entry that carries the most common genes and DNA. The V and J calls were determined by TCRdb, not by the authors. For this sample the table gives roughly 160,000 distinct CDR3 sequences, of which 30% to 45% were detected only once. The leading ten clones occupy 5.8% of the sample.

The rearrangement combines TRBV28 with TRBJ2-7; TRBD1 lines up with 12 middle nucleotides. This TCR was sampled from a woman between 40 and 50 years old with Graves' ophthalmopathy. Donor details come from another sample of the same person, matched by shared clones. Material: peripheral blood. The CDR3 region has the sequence CASSRGGTGGTEQYF. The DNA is TGTGCCAGCAGTCGCGGGGGGACAGGGGGCACCGAGCAGTACTTC.